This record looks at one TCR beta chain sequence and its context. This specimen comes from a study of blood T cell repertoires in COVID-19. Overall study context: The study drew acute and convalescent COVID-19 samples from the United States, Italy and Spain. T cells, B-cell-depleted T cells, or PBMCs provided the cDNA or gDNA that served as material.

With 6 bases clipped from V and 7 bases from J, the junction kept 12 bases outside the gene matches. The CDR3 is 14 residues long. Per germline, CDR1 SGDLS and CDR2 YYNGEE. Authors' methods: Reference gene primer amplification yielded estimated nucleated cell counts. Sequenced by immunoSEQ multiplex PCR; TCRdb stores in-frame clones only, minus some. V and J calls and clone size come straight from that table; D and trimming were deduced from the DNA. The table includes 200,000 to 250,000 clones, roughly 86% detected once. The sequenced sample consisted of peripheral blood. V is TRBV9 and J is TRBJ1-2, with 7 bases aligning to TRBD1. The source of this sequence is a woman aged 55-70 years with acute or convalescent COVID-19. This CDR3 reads CASTRQGNVFGYTF. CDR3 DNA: TGTGCCAGCACCCGACAGGGAAACGTCTTTGGCTACACCTTC.